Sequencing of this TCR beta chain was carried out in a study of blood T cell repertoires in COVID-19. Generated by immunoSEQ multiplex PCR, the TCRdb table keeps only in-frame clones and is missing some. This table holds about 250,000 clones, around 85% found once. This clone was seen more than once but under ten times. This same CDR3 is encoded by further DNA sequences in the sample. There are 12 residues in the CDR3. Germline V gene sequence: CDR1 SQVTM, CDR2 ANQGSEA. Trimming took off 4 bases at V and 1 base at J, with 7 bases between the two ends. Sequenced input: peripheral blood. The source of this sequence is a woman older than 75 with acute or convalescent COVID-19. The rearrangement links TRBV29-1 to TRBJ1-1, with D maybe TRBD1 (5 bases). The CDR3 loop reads CSVGTGNTEAFF. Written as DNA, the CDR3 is TGCAGCGTTGGCACAGGGAACACTGAAGCTTTCTTT.